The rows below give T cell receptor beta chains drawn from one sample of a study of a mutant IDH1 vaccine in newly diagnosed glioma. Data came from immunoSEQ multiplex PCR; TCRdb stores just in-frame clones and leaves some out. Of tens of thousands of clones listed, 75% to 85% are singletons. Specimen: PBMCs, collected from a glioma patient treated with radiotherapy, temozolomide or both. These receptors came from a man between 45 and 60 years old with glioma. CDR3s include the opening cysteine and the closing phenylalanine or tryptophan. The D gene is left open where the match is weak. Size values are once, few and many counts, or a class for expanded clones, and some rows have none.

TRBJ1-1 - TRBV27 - TGTGCCAGCGGATTTGGTAGGACCACGAACACTGAAGCTTTCTTT CASGFGRTTNTEAFF
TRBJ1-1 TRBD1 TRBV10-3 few TGTGCCATCAGTATGACAGGGATGGCTGAAGCTTTCTTT CAISMTGMAEAFF
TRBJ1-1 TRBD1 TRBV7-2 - TGTGCCAGCAGCTTTGGACAGGGAGCCCTCGGCACTGAAGCTTTCTTT CASSFGQGALGTEAFF
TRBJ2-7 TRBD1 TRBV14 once TGTGCCAGCAGCCTACTAACAGGGGGCTACGAGCAGTACTTC CASSLLTGGYEQYF
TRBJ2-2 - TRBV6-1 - TGTGCCAGCAGTGAGTCCCTAACGAACACCGGGGAGCTGTTTTTT CASSESLTNTGELFF
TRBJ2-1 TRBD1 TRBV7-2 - TGTGCCAGCAGCGGGGGACAGCTCTACAATGAGCAGTTCTTC CASSGGQLYNEQFF
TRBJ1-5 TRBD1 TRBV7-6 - TGTGCCAGCAGCCAGGGACAGAATCAGCCCCAGCATTTT CASSQGQNQPQHF
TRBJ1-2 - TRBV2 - TGTGCCAGCAGTGAAGCGCAGGCTACCTTGTATGGCTACACCTTC CASSEAQATLYGYTF
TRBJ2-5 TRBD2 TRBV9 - TGTGCCAGCAGCGTAGGGCAGGGAGGGGAGACCCAGTACTTC CASSVGQGGETQYF
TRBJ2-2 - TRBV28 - TGTGCCAGCAGTTTACTCCCAACCGGGGAGCTGTTTTTT CASSLLPTGELFF
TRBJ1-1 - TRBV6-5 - TGTGCCAGCAGTTACTCTGAAGGGGTTTCGGACACTGAAGCTTTCTTT CASSYSEGVSDTEAFF
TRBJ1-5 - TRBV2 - TGTGCCAGCAGCCCCACCGGGCAGGGACGAAATCAGCCCCAGCATTTT CASSPTGQGRNQPQHF
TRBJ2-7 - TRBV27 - TGTGCCAGCAGTTTCGACGGTAGCTACGAGCAGTACTTC CASSFDGSYEQYF
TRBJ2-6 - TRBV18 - TGTGCCAGCTCACCACGGGGCCAGGGTGGCTCTGGGGCCAACGTCCTGACTTTC CASSPRGQGGSGANVLTF
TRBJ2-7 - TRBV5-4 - TGTGCCAGCAGCTCCTGGGGCTTCTACGAGCAGTACTTC CASSSWGFYEQYF
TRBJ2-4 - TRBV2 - TGTGCCAGCATCCTGGACAAAGGGAGCATTCAGTACTTC CASILDKGSIQYF
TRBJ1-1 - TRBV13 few TGTGCCAGCTGGCAGTGGGGGATTTTGAACACTGAAGCTTTCTTT CASWQWGILNTEAFF
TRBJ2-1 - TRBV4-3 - TGCGCCAGCAGCCACGCTGGTTGGGGGTCTGAGCAGTTCTTC CASSHAGWGSEQFF
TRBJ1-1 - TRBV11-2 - TGTGCCTCGTCTTGGGGGGTGAACACTGAAGCTTTCTTT CASSWGVNTEAFF
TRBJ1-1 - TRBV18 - TGTGCCAGCTCACCAGAGGGGATCGAGGGTGAAGCTTTCTTT CASSPEGIEGEAFF
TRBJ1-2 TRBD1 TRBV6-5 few TGTGCCAGCAGTCGACAGGGGGCCGGCTATGGCTACACCTTC CASSRQGAGYGYTF
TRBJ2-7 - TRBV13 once TGTGCCAGCAGCCCCCCAGGCCCCTACGAGCAGTACTTC CASSPPGPYEQYF
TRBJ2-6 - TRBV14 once TGTGCCAGCAGCCAGCCCGGACGGGCTTCTGGGGCCAACGTCCTGACTTTC CASSQPGRASGANVLTF
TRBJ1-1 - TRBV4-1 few TGCGCCAGCAGCAAGGGGGTTGGAACTGAAGCTTTCTTT CASSKGVGTEAFF
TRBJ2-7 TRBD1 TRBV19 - TGTGCCAGTAGCGCATCCGGGACAGGGTCCTACGAGCAGTACTTC CASSASGTGSYEQYF
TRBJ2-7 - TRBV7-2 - TGTGCCAGCAGCTTAGGGCGGGAGCAGTACTTC CASSLGREQYF